The clone carrying this T cell receptor (beta chain) was seen ten or more times. The antigen remains undetermined. TCRdb independently ran MiXCR on the RACE reads; one entry per CDR3 protein. The sample yields 90,000 to 110,000 distinct CDR3 sequences, 9.2% seen once. Noted time point: patch test 2, 6 weeks after DPC sensitization. The treatment here: therapeutic diphenylcyclopropenone sensitization with weekly scalp DPC. This CDR3 has 16 residues. V was clipped by 1 base and J by 5 bases, with 14 bases between them. Germline values: CDR1 SNHLY, CDR2 FYNNEI. This sample was included in a study of human T cells and chemical hapten exposure. About the research overall: Chiefly female patients presented with alopecia areata, totalis or universalis. Study-level findings and limits: Expanded TCRs made up significantly more big CDR3 similarity clusters than controls did.

The V gene is TRBV2, the J gene TRBJ2-2; D is unresolved. The input for sequencing was whole blood, taken in connection with sensitization to the hapten diphenylcyclopropenone (DPC). The clonotype originates from a woman between 40 and 55 years old with alopecia areata. Some clones in this sample may be carry-over from other donors' samples. The CDR3 DNA is TGTGCCAGCAGTGAAGAGTGGGAAGGGATTACCGGGGAGCTGTTTTTT. This encodes CASSEEWEGITGELFF.